This TCR beta chain was captured by sequencing in a study of regulatory T cells in long-lasting Graves disease. Study information: The study counted Graves' disease as persistent given over 5 years of antithyroid drugs and positive TSH receptor antibodies. Study-wide findings and caveats: TRBV28, TRBJ1-2 and TRBJ2-5 were segments that persistent disease favored. Relative to newly diagnosed Graves' patients, persistent ones had lower TCR diversity.

Trimming cost V 3 bases and J 5 bases, with 11 bases left between them. The CDR3 is 13 amino acids. From germline, CDR1 is LNHDA and CDR2 SQIVND (reference sequence). For this clonotype: Its antigen is undetermined.

Through Arm-PCR of CDR3 regions and iRepertoire HTBI primers, TCR beta libraries were built. TCRdb redid the calling of the multiplex PCR reads with MiXCR, one entry per CDR3 protein. Of over 300,000 distinct CDR3 sequences in the sample, 15% to 20% were seen once. Time point specified: persistent/refractory GD, antithyroid drugs over 5 years with positive TRAb. PBMC RNA served as the TCR library source. The V call is TRBV19, the J call TRBJ2-7; D is unresolved. This TCR came from a female donor with Graves disease. The sample was peripheral blood mononuclear cells (PBMCs), taken when the disease was refractory, from a patient treated with antithyroid drugs. CDR3 nucleotide sequence: TGTGCCAGTAGTATCTCTCGAGCGAACGAGCAGTACTTC. Translating it yields CASSISRANEQYF.